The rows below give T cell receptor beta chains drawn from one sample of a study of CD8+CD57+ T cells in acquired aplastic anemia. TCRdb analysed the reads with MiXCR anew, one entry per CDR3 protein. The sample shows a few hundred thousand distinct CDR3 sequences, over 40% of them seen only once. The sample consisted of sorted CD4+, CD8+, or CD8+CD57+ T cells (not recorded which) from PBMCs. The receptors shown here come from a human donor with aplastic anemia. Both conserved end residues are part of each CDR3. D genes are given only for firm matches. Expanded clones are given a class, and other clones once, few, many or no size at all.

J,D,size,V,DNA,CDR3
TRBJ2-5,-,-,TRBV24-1,TGTGCCACCAGTGTTCTGACGGGAGAGACCCAGTACTTC,CATSVLTGETQYF
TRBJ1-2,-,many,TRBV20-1,TGCAGTGCTAGAGGCAGGGAAAACTATGGCTACACCTTC,CSARGRENYGYTF
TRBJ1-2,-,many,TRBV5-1,TGCGCCAGCAGCTTGGGAGGGATCTATGGCTACACCTTC,CASSLGGIYGYTF
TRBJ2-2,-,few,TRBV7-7,TGTGCTAGCAGCATAGACAGCACCGGGGAGCTGTTTTTT,CASSIDSTGELFF
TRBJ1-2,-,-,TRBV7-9,TGTGCCAGCAGCAATCCCGTTGTTATCTCGGGCTACACCTTC,CASSNPVVISGYTF
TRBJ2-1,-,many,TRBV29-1,TGCAGCGTTGGAGGTACACAGCTTAACAATGAGCAGTTCTTC,CSVGGTQLNNEQFF
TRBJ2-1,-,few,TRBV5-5,TGTGCCAGCAGCTTGGGGCAGGGCTACGAGCAGTTCTTC,CASSLGQGYEQFF
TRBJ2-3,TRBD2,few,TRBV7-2,TGTGCCAGCAGCCCAAGGGGACTAGCGGGGGGTTTTGCAGATACGCAGTATTTT,CASSPRGLAGGFADTQYF
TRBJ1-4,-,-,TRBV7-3,TGTGCCAGCAGCTCCCGGGAGCGGCTTTTT,CASSSRERLF
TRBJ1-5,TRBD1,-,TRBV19,TGTGCCAGTAGTCCTACCAGGGGGCCCAATCAGCCCCAGCATTTT,CASSPTRGPNQPQHF
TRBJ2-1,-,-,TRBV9,TGTGCCAGCAGCAAAGGACTGATCAGCTCCTACAATGAGCAGTTCTTC,CASSKGLISSYNEQFF
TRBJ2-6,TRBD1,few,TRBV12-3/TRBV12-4,TGTGCCAGCACCCGGACAGGATTGACTTTC,CASTRTGLTF
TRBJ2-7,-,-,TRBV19,TGTGCCAGTAGTATGGGGGTAGCCTACGAGCAGTACTTC,CASSMGVAYEQYF
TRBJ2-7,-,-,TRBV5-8,TGTGCCAGCAGCACCACAACTGGGGGGAGCTACGAGCAGTACTTC,CASSTTTGGSYEQYF
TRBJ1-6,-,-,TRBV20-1,TGCAGTGCTAGGCGGGACTCGGCACTCCACTTT,CSARRDSALHF
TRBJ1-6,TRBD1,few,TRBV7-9,TGTGCCAGCAGCTTAAGAAACAGGGGGGATTCACCCCTCCACTTT,CASSLRNRGDSPLHF
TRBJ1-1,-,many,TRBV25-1,TGTGCCAGCAGTACTCTCCGTGAAGCTTTCTTT,CASSTLREAFF
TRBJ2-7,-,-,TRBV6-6,TGTGCCAGCAGTTCCCCCAGGGGCGAGCAGTACTTC,CASSSPRGEQYF
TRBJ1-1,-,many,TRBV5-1,TGCGCCAGCAGCTTGGCCTCAGGGGAGGGCACTGAAGCTTTCTTT,CASSLASGEGTEAFF
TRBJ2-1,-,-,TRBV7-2,TGTGCCAGCAGCTTTGGGGGGTTTCCCTACAATGAGCAGTTCTTC,CASSFGGFPYNEQFF
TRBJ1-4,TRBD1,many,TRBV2,TGTGCCAGCAGTGTTTTCGGACAGGGACAACTGTTTTTT,CASSVFGQGQLFF
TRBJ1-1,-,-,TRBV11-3,TGTGCCAGCAGCTTGAGGGAAAGCACTGAAACTTTCTTT,CASSLRESTETFF
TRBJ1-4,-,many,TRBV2,TGTGCCAGCAGTGGGGGAACTAATGAAAAACTGTTTTTT,CASSGGTNEKLFF
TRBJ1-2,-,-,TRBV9,TGTGCCAGCAGCCCTTCGCCGGACGGATTCTATGGCTACACCTTC,CASSPSPDGFYGYTF
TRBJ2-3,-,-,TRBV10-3,TGTGCCATCAGTGAGCCAGCGGGCCCTAGCACAGATACGCAGTATTTT,CAISEPAGPSTDTQYF
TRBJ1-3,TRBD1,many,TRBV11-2,TGTGCCAGCAGCTCCGGGACAGGGGAAGGAAACACCATATATTTT,CASSSGTGEGNTIYF
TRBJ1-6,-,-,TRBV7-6,TGTGCCAGCAGCTTAGCCAGGGTAGGGTCACCCCTCCACTTT,CASSLARVGSPLHF
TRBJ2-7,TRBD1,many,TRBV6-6,TGTGCCAGCAGTTACGGGGGACAGGGCTACGAGCAGTACTTC,CASSYGGQGYEQYF
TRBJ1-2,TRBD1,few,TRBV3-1,TGTGCCAGCAGCCAAGGAAGGGGGCCCGGCTACACCTTC,CASSQGRGPGYTF
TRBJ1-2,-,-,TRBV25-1,-,CASSVGQGASGHTF
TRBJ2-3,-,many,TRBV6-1,TGTGCCAGCAGTGGGCCGTCTAGCCGTAGCACAGATACGCAGTATTTT,CASSGPSSRSTDTQYF